This record covers a single T cell receptor beta chain. Unmatched junction bases numbered 9, after V lost 2 bases and J lost 0 bases. The CDR3 covers 18 residues. CDR1 and CDR2 (germline): SGDLS, YYNGEE. The data originate from a study of blood T cell repertoires in COVID-19. Method: immunoSEQ multiplex PCR; TCRdb's copy keeps in-frame clones and lacks some. Of around 100,000 clones detected, about 82% appear once; the ten largest clones hold roughly 13%. Source material: peripheral blood. The V gene is TRBV9, the J gene TRBJ2-5; 11 bases line up with TRBD2. This clonotype was obtained from a man aged 50-59 years with active or convalescent COVID-19. CDR3 region: CASSVGWGGLADQETQYF. DNA of the CDR3: TGTGCCAGCAGCGTTGGGTGGGGGGGACTAGCGGACCAAGAGACCCAGTACTTC.